This T cell receptor (beta chain) was captured by sequencing in a study of OX40 agonist ivuxolimab in advanced cancers. Overall study: The patients received ivuxolimab by intravenous route every 2 weeks at 0.01 to 10 mg/kg.

Here immunoSEQ multiplex PCR was the method, and the copy in TCRdb shows in-frame clones only, minus some. The sample has about 70,000 clones; about 90% are singletons. Deletions cut 0 bases from V and 1 base from J, with 6 bases between. The CDR3 sequence is 14 residues long. CDR1 is MNHEY and CDR2 is SMNVEV in the germline V gene (reference sequence). This clone has just a few counts. This material consisted of CD4+ or CD8+ T cells sorted from blood, taken in a trial of the OX40 agonist ivuxolimab. This clonotype originated in an adult with an advanced solid tumor such as melanoma, head and neck, liver or kidney cancer. The chain is built from TRBV27 and TRBJ1-1; D is unclear. The DNA of the CDR3 is TGTGCCAGCAGTTTATCGAGAGCGAACACTGAAGCTTTCTTT. The encoded protein is CASSLSRANTEAFF.